This T cell receptor beta chain was observed in a study of blood T cell repertoires in COVID-19. At the level of the study: Researchers got acute and convalescent COVID-19 samples from the United States, Italy and Spain.

Trimming cost V 4 bases and J 1 base; bases outside gene matches: 6. From germline, CDR1 is KGHSH and CDR2 LQKENI. This CDR3 region has 16 residues. Sequencing was performed with immunoSEQ multiplex PCR; in TCRdb, only in-frame clones are kept and a portion is missing. The table shows 200,000 to 250,000 clones, with more than 75% occurring only once. Assignments of participants to cohorts depended upon their own reported clinical history. This clone came up once. Sequences were obtained from PBMCs or T cells enriched from blood (not recorded which). The receptor's source is a man aged 25 to 40 with acute COVID-19. V gene TRBV18 combines with J gene TRBJ1-5; 8 bases agree with TRBD1. The CDR3 spells CASSQETGVSNQPQHF. The DNA for the CDR3 is TGTGCCAGCTCACAAGAGACAGGGGTAAGCAATCAGCCCCAGCATTTT.